A single sample gave rise to the 25 T cell receptor beta chains below, sequenced in a study of Ad26.COV2.S vaccination and SARS-CoV-2 variants. The treatment was: roughly 19 received Ad26.COV2.S at low or high dose, single or two shots; 5 received placebo; per-sample allocation not given. Sampling happened 63 days after the first vaccine or placebo injection. Using immunoSEQ multiplex PCR, the repertoire was profiled, and TCRdb retains in-frame clones only, with some absent. The sample holds around 310,000 clones; about nine tenths are singletons and the top ten take 4.5% to 5.5%. This material consisted of peripheral blood, taken in a trial of Ad26.COV2.S vaccine versus placebo. These receptors originate from a person aged 18-65 years who received the Ad26.COV2.S COVID-19 vaccine or a placebo.

V gene TRBV11-3 combines with J gene TRBJ2-3; the match to TRBD2 covers 13 bases. The CDR3 is 15 residues long. V lost 5 bases, J lost 5 bases, and 4 bases stayed unmatched. Germline CDR1 and CDR2: SGHNT and YENEEA. This CDR3 is CASSLGLAGQDTQYF. CDR3 coding DNA: TGTGCCAGCAGCCTGGGACTAGCGGGGCAAGATACGCAGTATTTT.

This clone was seen a single time. The chain carries TRBV2 and TRBJ1-5, with 7 bases lining up with TRBD1. In germline, CDR1 is SNHLY, CDR2 FYNNEI. With V trimmed by 4 bases and J by 4 bases, 10 bases remained unmatched. The CDR3 spans 16 residues. The CDR3 nucleotides read TGTGCCAGCAGTGGGAGGGGGCCACCGACTAATCAGCCCCAGCATTTT. Its protein is CASSGRGPPTNQPQHF.

This chain uses TRBV6-1 with TRBJ2-1; the D call may be TRBD1 or TRBD2 (6 bases each). Trimming took off 4 bases at V and 4 bases at J, with 17 bases between the two ends. Germline CDR1 is MNHNS and CDR2 is SASEGT. This CDR3 contains 16 residues. Here the CDR3 reads CASSAPGGTMYNEQFF. CDR3 bases: TGTGCCAGCAGTGCCCCGGGCGGGACAATGTACAATGAGCAGTTCTTC.

V is TRBV19 and J is TRBJ1-6; D gene uncertain. The ends were cut back, 3 bases at V and 8 bases at J, with 5 bases in the middle. The CDR3 extends over 12 amino acids. Germline V gene data show CDR1 as LNHDA and CDR2 as SQIVND (reference sequence). The DNA for the CDR3 is TGTGCCAGTAGTATTGGGGATTCACCCCTCCACTTT. Its protein product is CASSIGDSPLHF.

This sequence joins TRBV5-1 and TRBJ2-2, with TRBD1 as a possible D gene (6 bases). Germline assignment: CDR1 SGHRS and CDR2 YFSETQ. V lost 7 bases, J lost 1 base, and 11 bases lay in between. This CDR3 contains 14 residues. CDR3 sequence reads: CASAIGGNTGELFF. The DNA of the CDR3 is TGCGCCAGCGCAATAGGGGGGAACACCGGGGAGCTGTTTTTT.

This clone occurred once. The chain couples TRBV5-1 to TRBJ1-5; possible D gene TRBD1, 5 bases. The length of the CDR3 is 14 residues. Germline CDR1 reads SGHRS; CDR2 reads YFSETQ. V dropped 0 bases and J dropped 6 bases, with 10 bases sitting between them. CDR3 bases: TGCGCCAGCAGCTTGGTTACAGGAGGTCAGCCCCAGCATTTT. Its protein product is CASSLVTGGQPQHF.

The chain couples TRBV7-9 to TRBJ1-4; D gene unclear. Per germline, CDR1 SEHNR and CDR2 FQNEAQ (reference sequence). The CDR3 has 15 amino acids. V lost 1 base and J 3 bases, leaving 9 bases between the germline ends. The chain's CDR3 is CASSLESLPNEKLFF. Here the CDR3 DNA reads TGTGCCAGCAGCTTAGAGAGTCTACCTAATGAAAAACTGTTTTTT.

V and J are TRBV7-2 and TRBJ1-3; D is unclear. The CDR3 sequence is 16 residues long. With 5 bases removed from V and 0 bases from J, the gap between germline ends came to 14 bases. Germline CDR1 SGHTA, CDR2 FQGNSA. CDR3: CASSPRVGNSGNTIYF. The CDR3 DNA sequence: TGTGCCAGCAGCCCTAGAGTAGGGAACTCTGGAAACACCATATATTTT. Together with reference TRBV7-2 and TRBJ1-3, the CDR3 gives the full variable domain: GAGVSQSPSNKVTEKGKDVELRCDPISGHTALYWYRQSLGQGLEFLIYFQGNSAPDKSGLPSDRFSAERTGGSVSTLTIQRTQQEDSAVYLCASSPRVGNSGNTIYFGEGSWLTVV.

The chain carries TRBV9 and TRBJ2-1, with D uncertain. The CDR3 contains 16 residues. Looked up from germline, CDR1 is SGDLS and CDR2 is YYNGEE. Trimming left V 0 bases short and J 4 bases short, with 14 bases between. Here the CDR3 reads CASSVASRSEYNEQFF. Here the CDR3 DNA reads TGTGCCAGCAGCGTAGCTTCGCGGTCAGAATACAATGAGCAGTTCTTC.

This chain uses TRBV6-4 with TRBJ2-1, with D possibly TRBD1 on 6 matching bases. Germline lookup yields CDR1 MRHNA and CDR2 SNTAGT. The germline V and J ends were trimmed by 2 bases and 3 bases, with 17 bases remaining between them. The CDR3 consists of 17 residues. The CDR3 is CASSDLFRDKNYNEQFF. The CDR3, as DNA: TGTGCCAGCAGTGACCTATTCCGGGACAAAAACTACAATGAGCAGTTCTTC.

The table lists this clone with a count of one. This chain connects TRBV27 to TRBJ2-7; no reliable D call. V was shortened by 3 bases and J by 2 bases, with 11 bases between the two germline ends. The CDR3 has 14 residues. The V gene's germline CDR1 is MNHEY and CDR2 SMNVEV (reference sequence). The CDR3 nucleotides are TGTGCCAGCAGTTTTGACTCCCACACCTACGAGCAGTACTTC. Residues: CASSFDSHTYEQYF.

A few counts support this clone. This sequence joins TRBV6-1 and TRBJ1-2, with 7 bases matching TRBD1. In germline, CDR1 is MNHNS, CDR2 SASEGT. The CDR3 loop spans 15 amino acids. The ends lost 3 bases at V and 3 bases at J; junction bases unmatched: 7. The CDR3 DNA follows: TGTGCCAGCAGTGACCTCGGGACAGCTGACTATGGCTACACCTTC. This sequence encodes CASSDLGTADYGYTF.

V gene TRBV2 combines with J gene TRBJ2-3; 8 bases match TRBD2. The CDR3 is made up of 17 amino acids. Germline CDR1 reads SNHLY; CDR2 reads FYNNEI. V was clipped by 4 bases and J by 0 bases; unmatched bases: 9. CDR3 loop: CASSGVPAGDSTDTQYF. CDR3 in DNA: TGTGCCAGCAGTGGGGTTCCAGCGGGAGATAGCACAGATACGCAGTATTTT.

The chain joins TRBV11-2 to TRBJ1-1; no firm D call. Looked up from germline, CDR1 is SGHAT and CDR2 is FQNNGV. The V and J ends lost 3 bases and 5 bases respectively, with 22 bases between them. The CDR3 runs to 17 residues. In DNA form, the CDR3 reads TGTGCCAGCAGCTTGACGTGGCGGGTAGGCCCCGAGACTGAAGCTTTCTTT. This codes for CASSLTWRVGPETEAFF.

This chain links TRBV7-9 with TRBJ2-3, with a possible D match to TRBD1 (5 bases). Germline assignment: CDR1 SEHNR and CDR2 FQNEAQ (reference sequence). V lost 0 bases to trimming and J lost 4 bases, with 11 bases between them. This CDR3 region has 15 residues. This chain's CDR3 is CASSLAQGNADTQYF. The CDR3 nucleotides read TGTGCCAGCAGCTTAGCCCAGGGAAACGCAGATACGCAGTATTTT.

This chain joins TRBV5-6 and TRBJ1-6; 7 bases are shared with TRBD1. Germline assignment: CDR1 SGHDT and CDR2 YYEEEE. V shed 6 bases, J shed 6 bases, and the junction held 0 bases outside the gene matches. This CDR3 has 12 residues. The CDR3, as DNA: TGTGCCAGCAAGGGGGCTAATTCACCCCTCCACTTT. This encodes CASKGANSPLHF.

V gene TRBV18 combines with J gene TRBJ2-2, with a tentative D call TRBD1 (6 bases). This CDR3 spans 18 amino acids. Germline lookup yields CDR1 KGHSH and CDR2 LQKENI. V was clipped by 1 base and J by 0 bases, with 15 bases between them. The CDR3, as DNA: TGTGCCAGCTCACCACGGGGCCACAGGGAGTCGAACACCGGGGAGCTGTTTTTT. Translation: CASSPRGHRESNTGELFF.

The chain employs TRBV29-1 and TRBJ1-1, with TRBD1 as a possible D gene (5 bases). The V end lost 5 bases, the J end lost 8 bases, and 15 bases lay between the germline ends. The CDR3 sequence is 12 residues long. Germline assignment: CDR1 SQVTM and CDR2 ANQGSEA. The CDR3 reads CSVRGGSGEAFF. The CDR3 bases are TGCAGCGTTAGGGGAGGGAGCGGAGAAGCTTTCTTT.

V usage is TRBV19 and J usage is TRBJ1-2; 9 nucleotides match TRBD1. The V and J ends lost 3 bases and 5 bases, in that order; junction bases with no gene match: 7. The CDR3 runs to 15 residues. CDR1 and CDR2 from the germline V gene are LNHDA and SQIVND (reference sequence). The CDR3 DNA sequence: TGTGCCAGTAGTATCGCGGGACAGGGAGTATATGGCTACACCTTC. As protein: CASSIAGQGVYGYTF. Variable domain in full (rest from reference TRBV19 and TRBJ1-2): DGGITQSPKYLFRKEGQNVTLSCEQNLNHDAMYWYRQDPGQGLRLIYYSQIVNDFQKGDIAEGYSVSREKKESFPLTVTSAQKNPTAFYLCASSIAGQGVYGYTFGSGTRLTVV.

The chain employs TRBV20-1 and TRBJ2-1, with unresolved D. This CDR3 is 14 amino acids long. The germline CDR1 and CDR2 sequences are DFQATT and SNEGSKA (reference sequence). Trimming removed 3 bases at V and 0 bases at J, with 9 bases between. The CDR3 spells CSASSRSSYNEQFF. DNA of the CDR3: TGCAGTGCTAGTTCCCGGAGCTCCTACAATGAGCAGTTCTTC.

This chain joins TRBV5-6 and TRBJ2-4, with a weak D call TRBD2 (5 bases). Trimming took 0 bases from V and 3 from J, leaving 13 bases between them. Per the germline V gene, CDR1 is SGHDT and CDR2 is YYEEEE. The CDR3 length is 16 residues. DNA for the CDR3: TGTGCCAGCAGCTTGGGGGCCGAAGGGAGCAAAAACATTCAGTACTTC. Its translation: CASSLGAEGSKNIQYF.

The V gene is TRBV4-1, the J gene TRBJ1-5; 7 bases align to TRBD1. The length of the CDR3 is 15 residues. CDR1 and CDR2 from the germline V gene are MGHRA and YSYEKL. The trim removed 5 bases at V and 2 bases at J, leaving 6 bases unmatched. The CDR3 reads CASSGRTGRNQPQHF. As DNA, the CDR3 is TGCGCCAGCAGCGGACGGACAGGCCGCAATCAGCCCCAGCATTTT.

The J gene is TRBJ2-3, the V gene TRBV6-5; 8 nucleotides line up with TRBD2. The ends lost 4 bases at V and 0 bases at J; junction bases unmatched: 3. Per the germline V gene, CDR1 is MNHEY and CDR2 is SVGAGI. This CDR3 has 15 residues. The CDR3 nucleotides are TGTGCCAGCAGTTTTACGGGAGGGAGCACAGATACGCAGTATTTT. Translating gives CASSFTGGSTDTQYF.

This clone has only one observation. This chain links TRBV6-5 with TRBJ1-5; D perhaps matches TRBD1 (5 bases). Trimming took 8 bases from V and 1 from J, leaving 9 bases between them. Germline values: CDR1 MNHEY, CDR2 SVGAGI. There are 13 residues in the CDR3. In DNA form, the CDR3 reads TGTGCCAGCTCCTGGGGGAGCAATCAGCCCCAGCATTTT. Protein product: CASSWGSNQPQHF.

The J gene is TRBJ2-7, the V gene TRBV7-6; D ambiguous. Germline CDR1 SGHVS, CDR2 FNYEAQ. V dropped 1 base and J dropped 3 bases, with 7 bases sitting between them. This CDR3 is 13 amino acids long. CDR3: CASSLGAVYEQYF. CDR3 bases: TGTGCCAGCAGCTTAGGGGCAGTCTACGAGCAGTACTTC. Looking up the rest from reference TRBV7-6 and TRBJ2-7 gives the full variable domain: GAGVSQSPRYKVTKRGQDVALRCDPISGHVSLYWYRQALGQGPEFLTYFNYEAQQDKSGLPNDRFSAERPEGSISTLTIQRTEQRDSAMYRCASSLGAVYEQYFGPGTRLTVT.